A single sample is the source of the 27 T cell receptor beta chains below, sequenced in a study of cytomegalovirus exposure and HLA in healthy donors. The PCR made use of 60 Vbeta and 13 Jbeta primers. Here immunoSEQ multiplex PCR was the method, and the copy in TCRdb shows in-frame clones only, minus some. The sample has roughly 200,000 clones; around 80% are singletons. The sequencing sample was made of PBMCs. These receptors were taken from a boy between 2 and 10 years old in good health and CMV-seronegative.

The genes are TRBV29-1 and TRBJ2-5; D may be TRBD1 (5 bases). V dropped 6 bases and J dropped 2 bases, with 13 bases sitting between them. This CDR3 contains 13 residues. Germline assignment: CDR1 SQVTM and CDR2 ANQGSEA. The CDR3 bases are TGCAGCGTCAAAGGGGCAGCTCAAGAGACCCAGTACTTC. It specifies CSVKGAAQETQYF. Full variable domain (rest looked up from reference TRBV29-1 and TRBJ2-5): SAVISQKPSRDICQRGTSLTIQCQVDSQVTMMFWYRQQPGQSLTLIATANQGSEATYESGFVIDKFPISRPNLTFSTLTVSNMSPEDSSIYLCSVKGAAQETQYFGPGTRLLVL.

This rearrangement joins TRBV7-9 to TRBJ2-1; TRBD1 agrees at 7 bases. V lost 1 base to trimming and J lost 4 bases; unmatched junction nucleotides: 4. CDR3 size: 15 residues. Germline V gives CDR1 SEHNR, CDR2 FQNEAQ (reference sequence). CDR3 nucleotides: TGTGCCAGCAGCTTAGATGGGACAGTTTACAATGAGCAGTTCTTC. Translated, it gives CASSLDGTVYNEQFF.

The chain links TRBV6-5 to TRBJ1-2; TRBD1 agrees at 9 bases. V lost 6 bases to trimming and J lost 1 base; unmatched junction nucleotides: 3. The CDR3 runs to 14 residues. Germline-derived CDR1 and CDR2 are MNHEY and SVGAGI. CDR3 coding DNA: TGTGCCAGCAGCGGGACAGGGTTTAACTATGGCTACACCTTC. This sequence encodes CASSGTGFNYGYTF.

This chain joins TRBV6-1 and TRBJ1-1; no clear D gene. The CDR3 runs to 15 residues. V lost 9 bases and J lost 1, with 18 bases in between. Germline lookup yields CDR1 MNHNS and CDR2 SASEGT. In nucleotides, the CDR3 is TGTGCCAGTCTTATCAACCCGGCGGCGAACACTGAAGCTTTCTTT. Its translation: CASLINPAANTEAFF.

The V and J genes are TRBV4-1 and TRBJ1-3, with TRBD1 as a possible D gene (5 bases). The CDR3 sequence is 14 residues long. Trimming took off 3 bases at V and 7 bases at J, with 13 bases between the two ends. Per the germline V gene, CDR1 is MGHRA and CDR2 is YSYEKL. The CDR3 loop is CASSHPSAGNTIYF. CDR3 nucleotide sequence: TGCGCCAGCAGCCACCCCTCGGCAGGGAACACCATATATTTT.

This chain joins TRBV9 and TRBJ2-5; D unresolved. This CDR3 is built from 16 residues. Looked up from germline, CDR1 is SGDLS and CDR2 is YYNGEE. Trimming removed 0 bases from V and 2 bases from J, with 14 bases in between. The CDR3 bases are TGTGCCAGCAGCGTAGCTGCACTCGACGGGCAAGAGACCCAGTACTTC. Protein sequence: CASSVAALDGQETQYF.

This chain's CDR3 is CASTPEGGYEKLFF. DNA for the CDR3: TGTGCCAGTACCCCTGAAGGGGGCTATGAAAAACTGTTTTTT. This chain uses TRBV19 with TRBJ1-4, with 7 bases that match TRBD1. The CDR3 is 14 amino acids. J was trimmed by 6 bases and V by 7 bases; bases with no gene match: 8. The germline gives CDR1 LNHDA, CDR2 SQIVND (reference sequence).

The sample holds one count of this clone. The CDR3 here is CASSSHRDMNTEAFF. CDR3 nucleotides: TGTGCCAGCAGCTCCCACCGGGATATGAACACTGAAGCTTTCTTT. The chain uses TRBV13 and TRBJ1-1; D ambiguous. This CDR3 is built from 15 residues. Trimming stripped 4 bases from V and 0 bases from J, with 12 bases between. Germline V gene lookup returns CDR1 PRHDT and CDR2 FYEKMQ (reference sequence).

J is TRBJ1-2 and V is TRBV18, with TRBD1 matching 10 bases. V shed 3 bases, J shed 5 bases, and the junction held 12 bases outside the gene matches. The CDR3 spans 17 residues. Germline assignment: CDR1 KGHSH and CDR2 LQKENI. For the CDR3, the DNA is TGTGCCAGCTCACCCGTCCCGGGACAGGGGAGTGGGTATGGCTACACCTTC. Protein product: CASSPVPGQGSGYGYTF. Full variable domain (missing parts from reference TRBV18 and TRBJ1-2): NAGVMQNPRHLVRRRGQEARLRCSPMKGHSHVYWYRQLPEEGLKFMVYLQKENIIDESGMPKERFSAEFPKEGPSILRIQQVVRGDSAAYFCASSPVPGQGSGYGYTFGSGTRLTVV.

The J gene is TRBJ2-1, the V gene TRBV30; 7 positions agree with TRBD1. CDR3 length equals 15 residues. The trim removed 5 bases at V and 5 bases at J, leaving 12 bases unmatched. CDR1 is GTSNPN, CDR2 SVGIG, per germline (reference sequence). The CDR3 loop is CAWGFGRGLDNEQFF. The CDR3 bases are TGTGCCTGGGGGTTTGGTAGGGGGCTTGACAATGAGCAGTTCTTC.

J is TRBJ1-1 and V is TRBV6-5, with D tentatively TRBD1 (6 bases). Germline CDR1 is MNHEY and CDR2 is SVGAGI. V lost 6 bases and J lost 3, with 11 bases in between. This CDR3 comprises 13 residues. The CDR3 spells CASRIQGYTEAFF. The DNA of the CDR3 is TGTGCCAGCAGAATCCAGGGGTACACTGAAGCTTTCTTT.

V gene TRBV9 combines with J gene TRBJ2-2, with 10 bases fitting TRBD1. The length of the CDR3 is 15 residues. Unmatched junction bases numbered 7, after V lost 4 bases and J lost 7 bases. In germline, CDR1 is SGDLS, CDR2 YYNGEE. CDR3 sequence: CASSLRQGAGGELFF. In nucleotides, the CDR3 is TGTGCCAGCAGCCTCCGACAGGGGGCGGGCGGGGAGCTGTTTTTT.

The chain has TRBV5-1 and TRBJ2-7; 10 nucleotides match TRBD2. The CDR3 runs 17 residues. The V gene end was trimmed by 1 base and the J gene end by 2 bases; junction bases not matched to a gene: 9. Per germline, CDR1 SGHRS and CDR2 YFSETQ. The CDR3 nucleotides read TGCGCCAGCAGCTTGTCCTCCGGGACTAGCGTACCCTACGAGCAGTACTTC. This sequence encodes CASSLSSGTSVPYEQYF.

The V and J genes are TRBV5-4 and TRBJ2-3; TRBD1 matches at 7 bases. The germline gives CDR1 SGHNT, CDR2 YYREEE (reference sequence). V shed 4 bases and J 2 bases; nucleotides not matched to a gene: 7. The CDR3 has 15 residues. The DNA of the CDR3 is TGTGCCAGCAGCCCAGGGACAGCATACACAGATACGCAGTATTTT. Its protein is CASSPGTAYTDTQYF.

The rearrangement links TRBV4-1 to TRBJ2-1; 9 nucleotides agree with TRBD1. From germline, CDR1 is MGHRA and CDR2 YSYEKL. The junction had 5 bases not matched to a gene; V was cut back by 3 bases and J by 2 bases. The CDR3 extends over 16 amino acids. The CDR3 bases are TGCGCCAGCAGCCAGCAGGACAGGGGAACCTACAATGAGCAGTTCTTC. It is translated as CASSQQDRGTYNEQFF.

The J gene is TRBJ2-7, the V gene TRBV2; 7 bases agree with TRBD1. The length of the CDR3 is 9 residues. With 8 bases clipped from V and 10 bases from J, the junction kept 2 bases outside the gene matches. Looked up from germline, CDR1 is SNHLY and CDR2 is FYNNEI. CDR3 sequence reads: CASGDSQYF. The CDR3 DNA reads TGTGCCAGCGGGGACAGTCAGTACTTC.

This clone has only a few counts. This rearrangement joins TRBV6-1 to TRBJ1-5; D uncertain. Germline V lookup: CDR1 MNHNS, CDR2 SASEGT. This CDR3 comprises 15 residues. Deletions cut 7 bases from V and 6 bases from J, with 19 bases between. CDR3 loop: CASTVLREAGQPQHF. In DNA form, the CDR3 reads TGTGCCAGCACCGTCTTACGGGAGGCTGGTCAGCCCCAGCATTTT.

V gene TRBV9 combines with J gene TRBJ2-1; D gene uncertain. Germline V lookup: CDR1 SGDLS, CDR2 YYNGEE. Trimming took 0 bases from V and 4 from J, leaving 5 bases between them. The CDR3 contains 13 residues. The CDR3 sequence is CASSVERYNEQFF. The CDR3 DNA reads TGTGCCAGCAGCGTAGAACGGTACAATGAGCAGTTCTTC.

V usage is TRBV19 and J usage is TRBJ1-1; 10 positions match TRBD1. CDR1 is LNHDA, CDR2 SQIVND, per germline (reference sequence). This CDR3 has 14 residues. The V gene end was trimmed by 7 bases and the J gene end by 1 base; junction bases not matched to a gene: 3. The DNA of the CDR3 is TGTGCCAGTAACCGGGACAGGGGGAACACTGAAGCTTTCTTT. Protein: CASNRDRGNTEAFF. Using reference TRBV19 and TRBJ1-1 for the parts outside the CDR3, the full variable domain is DGGITQSPKYLFRKEGQNVTLSCEQNLNHDAMYWYRQDPGQGLRLIYYSQIVNDFQKGDIAEGYSVSREKKESFPLTVTSAQKNPTAFYLCASNRDRGNTEAFFGQGTRLTVV.

The rearrangement joins TRBV11-2 to TRBJ2-3, with D possibly TRBD2 on 5 matching bases. The CDR3 is 15 residues long. Trimming stripped 1 base from V and 4 bases from J, with 12 bases between. Germline V gene data show CDR1 as SGHAT and CDR2 as FQNNGV. The CDR3 sequence is CASSLAGIPADTQYF. DNA for the CDR3: TGTGCCAGCAGCTTAGCGGGGATCCCGGCAGATACGCAGTATTTT.

The chain couples TRBV6-1 to TRBJ2-5, with D perhaps matching TRBD1 (6 bases). This CDR3 contains 14 residues. The V end lost 1 base, the J end lost 4 bases, and 10 bases lay between the germline ends. Germline-derived CDR1 and CDR2 are MNHNS and SASEGT. The CDR3 DNA sequence: TGTGCCAGCAGTGAAGTCACAGGGTCAGAGACCCAGTACTTC. This translates into CASSEVTGSETQYF.

The chain has TRBV6-6 and TRBJ2-1, with 8 bases matching TRBD1. CDR1 is MNHNY, CDR2 SVGAGI, per germline (reference sequence). The CDR3 is 13 amino acids. Here the CDR3 reads CEARDRSYNEQFF. In DNA form, the CDR3 reads TGTGAGGCTCGGGACAGGTCCTACAATGAGCAGTTCTTC.

V is TRBV7-6 and J is TRBJ2-5, with 8 bases aligning to TRBD1. V lost 5 bases to trimming and J lost 2 bases; unmatched junction nucleotides: 10. Germline V gene lookup returns CDR1 SGHVS and CDR2 FNYEAQ. The CDR3 runs to 16 residues. CDR3 bases: TGTGCCAGCAGCCAGTCGGTGGGACAGGTTCAAGAGACCCAGTACTTC. Its translation is CASSQSVGQVQETQYF.

This chain joins TRBV13 and TRBJ2-1; 8 bases align to TRBD2. The CDR3 is made up of 14 amino acids. Germline V gives CDR1 PRHDT, CDR2 FYEKMQ (reference sequence). With 4 bases clipped from V and 9 bases from J, the junction kept 8 bases outside the gene matches. CDR3 sequence: CASSSSGGTSEQFF. The CDR3 DNA is TGTGCCAGCAGCTCTAGTGGCGGGACTAGTGAGCAGTTCTTC. The full variable domain, rest sourced from reference TRBV13 and TRBJ2-1, is AAGVIQSPRHLIKEKRETATLKCYPIPRHDTVYWYQQGPGQDPQFLISFYEKMQSDKGSIPDRFSAQQFSDYHSELNMSSLELGDSALYFCASSSSGGTSEQFFGPGTRLTVL.

The gene calls are TRBV4-2 and TRBJ1-5, with 9 bases fitting TRBD1. This CDR3 has 16 amino acids. Unmatched junction bases numbered 3, after V lost 1 base and J lost 2 bases. The germline V gene has CDR1 LGHNA and CDR2 YNFKEQ. In DNA form, the CDR3 reads TGTGCCAGCAGCCAAGTCCGGGACAGGGGCAATCAGCCCCAGCATTTT. This encodes CASSQVRDRGNQPQHF.

This chain joins TRBV14 and TRBJ2-3, with 7 bases that match TRBD2. The germline CDR1 and CDR2 sequences are SGHDN and FVKESK. CDR3 length equals 15 residues. The V gene end was trimmed by 4 bases and the J gene end by 6 bases; junction bases not matched to a gene: 10. CDR3 sequence (DNA): TGTGCCAGCAGCCCCCCGGGACTAACTGTCGATACGCAGTATTTT. Translating gives CASSPPGLTVDTQYF. Based on the CDR3 plus reference TRBV14 and TRBJ2-3, the full variable domain is EAGVTQFPSHSVIEKGQTVTLRCDPISGHDNLYWYRRVMGKEIKFLLHFVKESKQDESGMPNNRFLAERTGGTYSTLKVQPAELEDSGVYFCASSPPGLTVDTQYFGPGTRLTVL.

The chain carries TRBV6-6 and TRBJ2-7; possible D gene TRBD2, 6 bases. Germline V gene lookup returns CDR1 MNHNY and CDR2 SVGAGI (reference sequence). The CDR3 spans 13 residues. V gave up 7 bases and J gave up 6 bases, with 16 bases separating them. CDR3 amino acids: CASIPGGSGEQYF. DNA of the CDR3: TGTGCCAGCATCCCCGGGGGAAGCGGCGAGCAGTACTTC.